This TCR beta chain stems from a study of T cell clonality in common variable immunodeficiency. The junction had 2 bases not matched to a gene; V was cut back by 4 bases and J by 6 bases. The CDR3 contains 12 residues. Germline V gives CDR1 SGHRS, CDR2 YFSETQ. Broader study findings: Compared with controls, CVID subjects had fewer shared TCRbeta clones.

Caucasian heritage predominated among both patients and controls. Clones were read by immunoSEQ multiplex PCR, and TCRdb kept only the in-frame ones, dropping some. Altogether about 43,000 clones were found in the sample, and no singletons occur. The sample holds many counts of this clone. The antigen remains unidentified. The observed sequence ends 3 residues before the CDR3 terminus, with the missing tail filled in from the germline J gene. The gene calls are TRBV5-1 and TRBJ2-7; 9 bases are a match to TRBD1. This TCR was recovered from a person between 18 and 70 years old in good health. Sequenced input: peripheral blood mononuclear cells. Partial CDR3 DNA: TGCGCCAGCAGCGTGGGACAGGGCGAG. Its protein product is CASSVGQGE. The whole CDR3 protein reads CASSVGQGEQYF.